This TCR beta chain was sequenced during a study of T cell clonotyping in hematopoietic cell transplantation. Looking at the study overall: Recipient samples before transplant were obtained post-cytoreduction.

Clones were read by immunoSEQ multiplex PCR, and TCRdb kept only the in-frame ones, dropping some. The sample yields 30,000 to 40,000 clones, roughly 96% seen once. With 6 bases removed from V and 2 bases from J, the gap between germline ends came to 8 bases. The CDR3 totals 13 residues. Germline loops: CDR1 ENHRY, CDR2 SYGVKD. Time point of the sample: recipient sample about 28 days before transplant, after cytoreduction. This material consisted of peripheral blood mononuclear cells, taken before stem cell transplant. The chain combines TRBV10-3 with TRBJ1-3, with no clear D. This TCR was sampled from a middle-aged man with chronic myeloid leukemia. Some clones in this sample may be carry-over from other donors' samples. The DNA of the CDR3 is TGTGCCATCAGCGAGGTGCCTGGAAACACCATATATTTT. It specifies CAISEVPGNTIYF.